These 18 T cell receptor beta chains came from one sample sequenced in a study of CD8 T cells in Susac syndrome. cDNA came from about 0.5 to 1 ug RNA primed by random hexamers. TCRdb analysed the immunoSEQ multiplex PCR reads with MiXCR anew, one entry per CDR3 protein. The data contain around 150,000 distinct CDR3 sequences, roughly 94% of them singletons. Sequences were obtained from CD8+ T cells from PBMCs. Receptor source: a human donor with Susac syndrome.

This sequence joins TRBV29-1 and TRBJ2-3, with D maybe TRBD2 (5 bases). Looked up from germline, CDR1 is SQVTM and CDR2 is ANQGSEA. The CDR3 totals 13 residues. V lost 3 bases and J lost 2, with 9 bases in between. The CDR3 DNA is TGCAGCGTTGACGGGGAAAACACAGATACGCAGTATTTT. Translated: CSVDGENTDTQYF.

This clonotype was recorded only once. V and J are TRBV6-5 and TRBJ2-7, with 7 bases identical to TRBD1. The CDR3 runs 13 residues. Germline V gene lookup returns CDR1 MNHEY and CDR2 SVGAGI. After removal of 2 bases from V and 3 bases from J, the junction contained 1 base not matched to a gene. CDR3 amino acids: CASSYGTVYEQYF. As DNA, the CDR3 is TGTGCCAGCAGTTACGGGACAGTCTACGAGCAGTACTTC.

This chain links TRBV20-1 with TRBJ2-7; TRBD2 matches at 7 bases. The CDR3 length is 14 residues. Germline loops: CDR1 DFQATT, CDR2 SNEGSKA (reference sequence). V shed 6 bases and J 4 bases; nucleotides not matched to a gene: 12. The CDR3 spells CSAPAGLDLYEQYF. The DNA for the CDR3 is TGCAGTGCGCCAGCGGGACTCGATCTTTACGAGCAGTACTTC.

The chain is built from TRBV5-4 and TRBJ2-1; D tentatively fits TRBD1 or TRBD2 (6 bases each). Trimming took off 2 bases at V and 7 bases at J, with 16 bases between the two ends. The CDR3 loop spans 15 amino acids. Per germline, CDR1 SGHNT and CDR2 YYREEE (reference sequence). The CDR3 DNA sequence: TGTGCCAGCAGCTTAGGGGGGATCAGCGGAAATGAGCAGTTCTTC. Protein sequence: CASSLGGISGNEQFF.

The chain employs TRBV20-1 and TRBJ1-5, with no clear D. Trimming cost V 0 bases and J 3 bases, with 6 bases left between them. The CDR3 is 13 residues long. Looked up from germline, CDR1 is DFQATT and CDR2 is SNEGSKA (reference sequence). Written as DNA, the CDR3 is TGCAGTGCTAGAGAAGGTGTCAATCAGCCCCAGCATTTT. Translating gives CSAREGVNQPQHF.

The chain combines TRBV12-3 or TRBV12-4 with TRBJ1-1; D perhaps matches TRBD1 (6 bases). The V gene lost 9 bases and the J gene lost 4 bases, with 18 bases spanning the gap. The CDR3 runs to 14 residues. CDR3 loop: CASYRTGGITEAFF. The CDR3 DNA sequence: TGTGCCAGTTACAGAACGGGGGGCATCACTGAAGCTTTCTTT.

With regard to this clonotype: One end of the junction does not line up with germline, which may come from a read error. The V call is TRBV13, the J call TRBJ2-5; TRBD2 aligns across 9 bases. The germline V gene has CDR1 PRHDT and CDR2 FYEKMQ (reference sequence). The CDR3 totals 15 residues. The DNA for the CDR3 is TGTGCCAGCAGCCTAGGGCGGGAGGGCCCAGAGACCCAGTACTTC. This gives the protein CASSLGREGPETQYF.

This clonotype came up once. This chain connects TRBV2 to TRBJ1-1; 7 bases align to TRBD1. This CDR3 has 15 residues. CDR1 and CDR2 (germline): SNHLY, FYNNEI. Losses at the gene ends were 7 bases for V and 7 bases for J; bases not matched to a gene: 15. Here the CDR3 DNA reads TGTGCCAGCATCTCATACACGGACAGGACATATGAAGCTTTCTTT. Amino acids: CASISYTDRTYEAFF.

The chain employs TRBV14 and TRBJ2-1; D may be TRBD2 (5 bases). V lost 1 base to trimming and J lost 3 bases, with 13 bases between them. The CDR3 runs to 16 residues. Germline V CDR1 and CDR2: SGHDN, FVKESK. The DNA for the CDR3 is TGTGCCAGCAGCCAAGTGAGGAGCGGACGCTACAATGAGCAGTTCTTC. This codes for CASSQVRSGRYNEQFF.

This clonotype was found once. The J gene is TRBJ2-7, the V gene TRBV6-6, with TRBD1 matching 12 bases. After removal of 5 bases from V and 9 bases from J, the junction contained 8 bases not matched to a gene. This CDR3 comprises 14 residues. Germline values: CDR1 MNHNY, CDR2 SVGAGI (reference sequence). This chain's CDR3 is CASSTGTGGAAQYF. CDR3 nucleotides: TGTGCCAGCAGTACCGGGACAGGGGGCGCGGCGCAGTACTTC.

A single count supports this clonotype. The chain joins TRBV29-1 to TRBJ2-6; no clear D gene. Trimming shortened V by 6 bases and J by 0 bases, and 18 bases separated the two germline ends. The CDR3 sequence is 17 residues long. The V gene's germline CDR1 is SQVTM and CDR2 ANQGSEA. The CDR3 here is CSVQTASPYSGANVLTF. The CDR3 region has the DNA TGCAGCGTCCAAACCGCCTCACCCTACTCTGGGGCCAACGTCCTGACTTTC.

This sequence joins TRBV2 and TRBJ1-2; D is possibly TRBD1 (5 bases). V lost 1 base and J 3 bases, leaving 12 bases between the germline ends. The CDR3 is 15 amino acids. From germline, CDR1 is SNHLY and CDR2 FYNNEI. The CDR3 DNA follows: TGTGCCAGCAGTGAAGGGGTGGGGCTGGACTATGGCTACACCTTC. Translating gives CASSEGVGLDYGYTF.

This clonotype was detected only a few times. The genes are TRBV5-4 and TRBJ1-1, with D uncertain. This CDR3 has 12 residues. V lost 1 base, J lost 0 bases, and 1 base lay in between. In germline, CDR1 is SGHNT, CDR2 YYREEE (reference sequence). CDR3 in amino acids: CASSLLNTEAFF. DNA of the CDR3: TGTGCCAGCAGCTTGCTGAACACTGAAGCTTTCTTT.

In this sample, this clonotype turned up once. This chain connects TRBV29-1 to TRBJ1-2; 8 nucleotides align to TRBD1. V was clipped by 2 bases and J by 3 bases; unmatched bases: 2. CDR3 length: 13 residues. Germline V CDR1 and CDR2: SQVTM, ANQGSEA. The CDR3 spells CSVETGQDYGYTF. The CDR3 region has the DNA TGCAGCGTTGAAACGGGACAGGACTATGGCTACACCTTC.

J is TRBJ2-7 and V is TRBV27; D uncertain. This CDR3 is built from 14 residues. Deletions cut 1 base from V and 6 bases from J, with 13 bases between. Germline V CDR1 and CDR2: MNHEY, SMNVEV (reference sequence). Written as DNA, the CDR3 is TGTGCCAGCAGTTTATACCTCTTTGGGTCCGAGCAGTACTTC. This sequence encodes CASSLYLFGSEQYF.

The chain carries TRBV29-1 and TRBJ2-1; TRBD2 matches 11 bases. Germline V gene lookup returns CDR1 SQVTM and CDR2 ANQGSEA. Germline trimming cut 3 bases from V and 6 bases from J; bases unmatched to any gene: 7. This CDR3 has 15 residues. For the CDR3, the DNA is TGCAGCGTTGAGGGTAGCGGGAGGGCCTTCAATGAGCAGTTCTTC. This sequence encodes CSVEGSGRAFNEQFF.

This chain joins TRBV6-5 and TRBJ1-4; possibly TRBD1 for D (5 bases). Germline V gene data show CDR1 as MNHEY and CDR2 as SVGAGI. Trimming took 2 bases from V and 5 from J, leaving 18 bases between them. The CDR3 is made up of 17 amino acids. The CDR3 here is CASSYVQGKLRNEKLFF. The DNA for the CDR3 is TGTGCCAGCAGTTACGTCCAGGGAAAGCTTAGGAATGAAAAACTGTTTTTT.

The genes are TRBV4-1 and TRBJ2-7; D perhaps matches TRBD1 (5 bases). V was clipped by 4 bases and J by 5 bases, with 15 bases between them. The CDR3 has 14 amino acids. The V gene's germline CDR1 is MGHRA and CDR2 YSYEKL. The CDR3 DNA reads TGCGCCAGCAGCCCGAACGAGATAGGGGACGAGCAGTACTTC. Its protein product is CASSPNEIGDEQYF.